Following are 3 T cell receptor beta chains from one sample sequenced in a study of T-cell memory formation after mild COVID-19. Via MiXCR, TCRdb re-called the 5' RACE reads, giving one row per CDR3 protein. The sample lists 250,000 to 300,000 distinct CDR3 sequences, 15% to 20% occurring once. The sequenced material came from PBMCs or a T cell subset sorted from them (not recorded which). The origin of the receptors is a man younger than 35 who had mild COVID-19 (a few samples of this study predate the infection). Cell type and time point are not known.

This clonotype was picked up a small number of times. The chain joins TRBV7-6 to TRBJ1-6, with D possibly matching TRBD1 (6 bases). The CDR3 has 20 amino acids. With 0 bases removed from V and 0 bases from J, the gap between germline ends came to 18 bases. Germline CDR1 is SGHVS and CDR2 is FNYEAQ. CDR3 protein: CASSLAAPPGQSSYNSPLHF. CDR3 in DNA: TGTGCCAGCAGCTTAGCGGCTCCCCCCGGACAGAGCTCCTATAATTCACCCCTCCACTTT. The complete variable domain, with remaining parts taken from reference TRBV7-6 and TRBJ1-6, reads GAGVSQSPRYKVTKRGQDVALRCDPISGHVSLYWYRQALGQGPEFLTYFNYEAQQDKSGLPNDRFSAERPEGSISTLTIQRTEQRDSAMYRCASSLAAPPGQSSYNSPLHFGNGTRLTVT.

This clonotype is medium-sized in the sample. This chain links TRBV6-6 with TRBJ2-5; 8 positions agree with TRBD1. Germline V gives CDR1 MNHNY, CDR2 SVGAGI (reference sequence). This CDR3 has 12 residues. V was clipped by 5 bases and J by 9 bases; unmatched bases: 5. This CDR3 is CASSAGGGSQYF. CDR3 in DNA: TGTGCCAGCAGTGCAGGGGGCGGGTCCCAGTACTTC.

The chain is built from TRBV29-1 and TRBJ2-2, with a possible D match to TRBD1 (8 bases). CDR3 length: 17 amino acids. Trimming took off 1 base at V and 0 bases at J, with 15 bases between the two ends. CDR1 SQVTM and CDR2 ANQGSEA come from the germline V gene. CDR3 sequence reads: CSVEGEGQVANTGELFF. In nucleotides, the CDR3 is TGCAGCGTTGAAGGGGAGGGACAGGTAGCGAACACCGGGGAGCTGTTTTTT.